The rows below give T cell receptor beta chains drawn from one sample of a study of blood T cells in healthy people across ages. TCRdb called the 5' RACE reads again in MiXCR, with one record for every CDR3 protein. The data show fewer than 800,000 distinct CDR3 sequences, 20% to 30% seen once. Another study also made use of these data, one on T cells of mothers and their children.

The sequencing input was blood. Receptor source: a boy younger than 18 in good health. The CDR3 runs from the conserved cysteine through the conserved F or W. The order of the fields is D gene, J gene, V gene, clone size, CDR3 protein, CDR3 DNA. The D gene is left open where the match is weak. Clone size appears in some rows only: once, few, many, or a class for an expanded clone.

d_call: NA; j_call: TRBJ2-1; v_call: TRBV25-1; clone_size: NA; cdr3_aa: CASNPVRGRYNEQFF; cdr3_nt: TGTGCCAGCAACCCCGTGAGGGGAAGGTACAATGAGCAGTTCTTC
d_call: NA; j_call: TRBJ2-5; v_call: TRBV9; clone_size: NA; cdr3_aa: CASSVGSGSFPGETQYF; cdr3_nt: TGTGCCAGCAGCGTAGGGTCCGGGAGCTTTCCGGGGGAGACCCAGTACTTC
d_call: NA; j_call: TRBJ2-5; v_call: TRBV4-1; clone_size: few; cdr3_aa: CASSGPEETQYF; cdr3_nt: TGCGCCAGCAGCGGGCCGGAAGAGACCCAGTACTTC
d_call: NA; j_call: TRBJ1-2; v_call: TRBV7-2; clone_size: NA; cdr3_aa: CASSLFLPTNYGYTF; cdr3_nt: TGTGCCAGCAGCTTGTTTCTTCCGACTAACTATGGCTACACCTTC
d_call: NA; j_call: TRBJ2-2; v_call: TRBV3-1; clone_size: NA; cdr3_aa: CASSRFQGTGELFF; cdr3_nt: TGTGCCAGCAGCAGATTTCAGGGCACCGGGGAGCTGTTTTTT
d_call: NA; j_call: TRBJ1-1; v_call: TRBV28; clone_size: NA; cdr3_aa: CASSYRTAEAFF; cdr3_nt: TGTGCCAGCAGTTACCGGACGGCTGAAGCTTTCTTT
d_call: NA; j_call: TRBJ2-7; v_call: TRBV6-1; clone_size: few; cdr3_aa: CASSEGGTYEQYF; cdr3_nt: TGTGCCAGCAGTGAAGGCGGAACCTACGAGCAGTACTTC
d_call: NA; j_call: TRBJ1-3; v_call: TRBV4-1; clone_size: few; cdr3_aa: CASSQEGPGPSRGNTIYF; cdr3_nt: TGCGCCAGCAGCCAAGAGGGCCCGGGGCCTTCTAGAGGAAACACCATATATTTT
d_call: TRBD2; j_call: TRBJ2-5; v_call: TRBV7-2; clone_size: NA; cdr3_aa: CASSLVAGLVETQYF; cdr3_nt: TGTGCCAGCAGCTTAGTAGCGGGATTGGTAGAGACCCAGTACTTC
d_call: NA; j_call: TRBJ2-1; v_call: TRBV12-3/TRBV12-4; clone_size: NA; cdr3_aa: CASSPDMISYNEQFF; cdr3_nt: TGTGCCAGCAGCCCAGACATGATCTCCTACAATGAGCAGTTCTTC
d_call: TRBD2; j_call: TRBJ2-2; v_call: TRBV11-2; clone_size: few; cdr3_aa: CATTGLAAYLGTGELFF; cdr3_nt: TGTGCCACCACGGGACTAGCGGCCTACCTGGGGACCGGGGAGCTGTTTTTT
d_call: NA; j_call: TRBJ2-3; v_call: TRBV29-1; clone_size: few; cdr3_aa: CSVEEEGPPVDTQYF; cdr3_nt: TGCAGCGTTGAAGAGGAGGGGCCGCCTGTAGATACGCAGTATTTT
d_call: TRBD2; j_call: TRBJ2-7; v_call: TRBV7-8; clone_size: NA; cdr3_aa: CASSSLTSGGGFYEQYF; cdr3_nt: TGTGCCAGCAGCTCCTTGACTAGCGGGGGGGGTTTCTACGAGCAGTACTTC
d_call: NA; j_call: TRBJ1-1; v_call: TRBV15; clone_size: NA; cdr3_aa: CATSRASWAANTEAFF; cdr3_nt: TGTGCCACCAGCAGAGCTTCTTGGGCAGCGAATACTGAAGCTTTCTTT
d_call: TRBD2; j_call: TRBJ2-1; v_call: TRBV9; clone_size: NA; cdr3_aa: CASSVYGTSGVYNEQFF; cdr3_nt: TGTGCCAGCAGCGTATATGGGACTAGCGGAGTATACAACGAGCAGTTCTTC